This T cell receptor beta chain was documented in a study of shared clonotypes between healthy human individuals (TCRdb year 2020). For the study in its entirety: The cohort included a few men and two women between 18 and 49 years of age. Blood TCR repertoires of four to six healthy adults were deeply sequenced to estimate repertoire size and the extent of clonotype sharing between individuals. To increase sequencing depth and limit assay-specific biases, different laboratories used diverse techniques to prepare libraries and sequence TCR repertoires. Leukapheresis yielded between about 0.94 and 10 billion PBMCs per donor. For each donor, three plates each were used for CD4 naive and CD4 memory, two plates were used for CD8 naive, and one plate was used for CD8 memory. What the work shows at the level of the full study, not this receptor alone: Based on pairwise subsampling, the degree of clonotype sharing among donors was expected to be affected by sequencing depth. Sampling was restricted to blood, and TCR repertoires in tissues likely differ from the TCR repertoires found in blood. Larger estimated clonotype richness was generally found for naive subsets than for memory subsets. Clonotypes shared by all four sorted-subset donors showed higher generation probabilities than non-shared clonotypes. Sharing across a few donors was observed for approximately 4.6% of naive CD4, less than 4% of naive CD8, around 2.5% of memory CD4, and around 0.4% of memory CD8 clonotypes. Rarefaction of sorted-subset datasets indicated incomplete sequencing despite the large sequencing depth. The genetic and exposure-history diversity represented was limited by the small number of donors.

In regard to this clone: No cognate antigen has been identified for it. Base-call qualities are not available, and no considerably larger clone is one nucleotide away.

Using the deep immunoSEQ assay, TCR CDR3 regions were amplified from genomic DNA by multiplex PCR. Extracted genomic DNA from each cell subset was spread evenly across all wells of several immunoSEQ 96-well plates, with each plate serving as a replicate. For sorted subsets, approximately 190 ng of genomic DNA, equivalent to around 30,000 T cell genomes, went into each replicate PCR. The purified libraries were quantified using a Qubit 3.0 fluorometer, sized with a Bioanalyzer 2100, and then quantified again using the KAPA Library Quantification kit. Each immunoSEQ 96-well plate was sequenced on its own single-read 150-cycle Illumina NextSeq 550 flow cell. Concerning the study's data processing: Because only junctional sequences without quality scores were contained in the immunoSEQ output, filtering matching that applied to full-length reads could not be performed. Sequences were annotated with PyIR, a Python wrapper for IgBLAST v1.9, and V/J genes and CDR3 were assigned using IMGT germline references. Any read was removed if the V/J assignment was weak (E-value above 1e-6), the CDR3 was missing, or the read contained stop codons, out-of-frame junctions, or ambiguous translated residues. V3J clonotypes were defined as sequences sharing the same inferred V gene, J gene, and CDR3 amino acid sequence. Percentage overlap between repertoires was calculated by dividing the number of shared unique clonotypes by the size of the smaller repertoire. Richness of each repertoire was evaluated using RTK rarefaction, the Chao1 estimator, and Recon v2.1 estimates of unobserved clonotypes. OLGA was used to compute generation probabilities for all TCRbeta clonotypes that the gDNA method yielded from a handful of donors. TCRdb obtained this table from immuneACCESS and retained in-frame rearrangements with V and J assigned. These tables miss some clones; where compared with another copy, unresolved V genes account for less than half of the shortfall, and the remainder is unexplained. The V and J calls and clone size were taken over from that table, and D and trimming were inferred from the DNA. Counted in this sample were roughly 2.5 million clones; 90% to 95% of them appeared once. The ten largest clones represent around 0.14% of the sample.

The donors were healthy, HIV-negative adults who had no recently reported acute infections or vaccinations. All donors were Caucasian adults living in Nashville, Tennessee, USA. CD4+ T cells were enriched by magnetic negative selection; naive cells were then positively selected on CD45RA, and the negative fraction formed the memory subset. Blood was obtained by leukapheresis, after which PBMCs were separated by Ficoll-Histopaque density gradient centrifugation and cryopreserved in liquid nitrogen vapor phase. Analytical flow cytometry was used to check the purity and quantity of each magnetically sorted T cell population. Genomic DNA was isolated from each sorted fraction and quantified by UV absorbance on a Nanodrop 2000c. The germline V gene sets CDR1 to MDHEN and CDR2 to SYDVKM. V is shortened by 2 bases, J by 6 bases, and the region joining them spans 7 bases. The CDR3 measures 12 amino acids from cysteine to phenylalanine. Only the CDR3 DNA is retained, 36 bases long and in frame from the first base.

Sequenced input: naive CD4+ T cells sorted from blood. The cell subset or site label, read with the paper, signifies: CD45RA+ positively selected. The chain was built from TRBV28 and TRBJ2-5, with the D gene uncertain. The sequence came from a man between 18 and 35 years old in good health. The sequence in DNA is TGTGCCAGCAGTTTAGTGGGTCAGACCCAGTACTTC. Its coded protein is CASSLVGQTQYF.